The sequence of this TCR beta chain was determined in a study of blood T cell dynamics during melanoma immunotherapy. Time point described: pre-treatment baseline. This CDR3 has 14 residues. The V end lost 1 base, the J end lost 2 bases, and 9 bases lay between the germline ends. Germline loops: CDR1 SGHRS, CDR2 YFSETQ. Some clones are missing from TCRdb's copy, which holds only in-frame ones; the method was immunoSEQ multiplex PCR. The sample carries 12,000 or so clones, roughly 89% recorded once. The rearrangement uses TRBV5-1 and TRBJ1-1, with no clear D. This material consisted of blood, taken from a patient treated with checkpoint blockade. This receptor was obtained from a human donor with melanoma. CDR3 DNA: TGCGCCAGCAGCTTGACAGTCCGAAACACTGAAGCTTTCTTT. Amino acid sequence: CASSLTVRNTEAFF.